This TCR beta chain was sequenced for a study of T cells in Graves' hyperthyroidism and ophthalmopathy. Points from the study as a whole: Stable hyperthyroidism was told apart from ophthalmopathy by a model built on 13 V-J features.

This clonotype was seen ten or more times. No antigen is known for it. The investigators amplified TCR beta CDR3 regions from RNA transcripts. Initially, a first-round RT-PCR of the TCR CDR3 employed the HTBI primer set. TCRdb redid the calling of the multiplex PCR reads with MiXCR, one entry per CDR3 protein. The sample has about 200,000 distinct CDR3 sequences; around a sixth are singletons. The CDR3 contains 13 residues. Germline V gene lookup returns CDR1 ENHRY and CDR2 SYGVKD. Trimming pared 8 bases from V and 0 bases from J, leaving 8 bases between. The sequence was obtained from a woman aged 50 to 60 with Graves' hyperthyroidism. V is TRBV10-3 and J is TRBJ1-3, with D maybe TRBD1 (5 bases). The sequenced sample consisted of blood. The DNA of the CDR3 is TGTGCCATCGCTGGGGGCTCTGGAAACACCATATATTTT. It yields the protein CAIAGGSGNTIYF.